This T cell receptor (beta chain) was obtained from a study of blood T cells in healthy people across ages. The study's findings and limits: When one million T cells were used, diversity estimates were thought to be underestimates. It was found that TCR beta diversity correlated strongly with the percentage of naive T cells.

As concerns this clonotype: Its specificity is unknown.

The CDR3 runs 15 residues. Deletions cut 2 bases from V and 0 bases from J, with 10 bases between. The germline V gene encodes CDR1 MNHEY and CDR2 SVGAGI. With a J-beta primer mix and a sample-barcoded 5' primer, a second PCR ran 7 to 11 cycles. TCRdb used MiXCR to reprocess the 5' RACE reads, holding one entry per CDR3 protein. The sample consists of approximately 1,000,000 distinct CDR3 sequences, less than 50% of them appearing once. The TCR comes from a woman aged 55-70 years in good health. Sequenced: blood. The genes are TRBV6-5 and TRBJ1-1; no definite D call. CDR3 in DNA: TGTGCCAGCAGTTACCAGAGGGAGTTGAACACTGAAGCTTTCTTT. It encodes CASSYQRELNTEAFF.